This T cell receptor (beta chain) was identified in a study of blood T cell repertoires in COVID-19. Overall study: The study drew acute and convalescent COVID-19 samples from the United States, Italy and Spain. From T cells, B-cell-depleted T cells, or PBMCs came the material, which was cDNA or gDNA.

Germline V lookup: CDR1 LGHDT, CDR2 YNNKEL (reference sequence). The V gene end was trimmed by 2 bases and the J gene end by 2 bases; junction bases not matched to a gene: 5. This CDR3 comprises 16 residues. In the source study's methods: The authors estimated nucleated cell counts from reference gene primer amplification. Assay used: immunoSEQ multiplex PCR; TCRdb lists only in-frame clones, some missing. The DNA gave D and trimming, while V, J and clone size come from that table. The sample shows 70,000 to 90,000 clones, 85% of them seen only once. Source material: peripheral blood. This chain connects TRBV3-1 (or the pseudogene TRBV3-2) to TRBJ2-2; 7 bases align to TRBD1. This receptor was obtained from a man aged 55 to 70 with acute or convalescent COVID-19. CDR3 DNA: TGTGCCAGCAGCCAACCAACAGGGGTCAACACCGGGGAGCTGTTTTTT. Protein: CASSQPTGVNTGELFF.